These T cell receptor beta chains were read from a single sample in a study of response to subunit inactivated influenza vaccine. MiXCR, run by TCRdb on the RT-PCR reads, gives a single entry per CDR3 protein. The sample has about 500,000 distinct CDR3 sequences, about 15% seen once. Sequenced here: CD4+ T cells sorted from PBMCs, sampled around 25 months after vaccination. Receptors originate from a man between 50 and 75 years old who received an inactivated influenza vaccine. CDR3s include the opening cysteine and the closing phenylalanine or tryptophan. A D gene is named only where the DNA matches it firmly. Some rows have no size entry. The others give once, few or many, or a class for an expanded clone.

TRBV20-1	13	NA	few	TRBJ1-4	TGCAGTGCTCTTTGGCAGAATAATGAAAAACTGTTTTTT	CSALWQNNEKLFF
TRBV7-2	14	NA	NA	TRBJ2-5	TGTGCCAGCAGCTTGAGCAGGAAGCAAGAGACCCAGTACTTC	CASSLSRKQETQYF
TRBV18	15	TRBD2	NA	TRBJ2-1	TGTGCCAGCTCACCCGATGCGGGAGGGCCCCATGAGCAGTTCTTC	CASSPDAGGPHEQFF
TRBV4-3	15	NA	NA	TRBJ2-1	TGCGCCAGCAGCCAAGACAGGATAAACTACAATGAGCAGTTCTTC	CASSQDRINYNEQFF
TRBV4-2	14	NA	few	TRBJ2-1	TGTGCCAGCAGCCAAGGACAGTTATTCAATGAGCAGTTCTTC	CASSQGQLFNEQFF
TRBV21-1	17	NA	NA	TRBJ2-7	TGTGCCAGCAGCAAACCGCGGAAAGCTGGGTTCTCCTACGAGCAGTACTTC	CASSKPRKAGFSYEQYF
TRBV7-3	11	NA	many	TRBJ2-3	TGTGCCAGCAGTACCGCAGATACGCAGTATTTT	CASSTADTQYF
TRBV5-1	16	NA	NA	TRBJ2-5	TGCGCCAGCAGCTTGGCCGTGGGGGAGTACCAAGAGACCCAGTACTTC	CASSLAVGEYQETQYF
TRBV27	8	NA	few	TRBJ2-7	TGTGCCCTTGCAACGCAGTACTTC	CALATQYF
TRBV24-1	12	NA	few	TRBJ2-1	TGTGCCACCAGTGACAGATCACGTGAGCAGTTCTTC	CATSDRSREQFF
TRBV20-1	12	NA	few	TRBJ1-1	TGCAGTGCTAGATTCGGCTACACTGAAGCTTTCTTT	CSARFGYTEAFF
TRBV5-1	14	NA	many	TRBJ1-4	TGCGCCAGCAGCTTGTGGTCTTATAATGAAAAACTGTTTTTT	CASSLWSYNEKLFF
TRBV12-3/TRBV12-4	14	TRBD2	few	TRBJ2-5	TGTGCCAGCAGTTTTTCTAGCGGTCAAGAGACCCAGTACTTC	CASSFSSGQETQYF
TRBV24-1	16	NA	many	TRBJ2-1	TGTGCCACCAGTGACCCGACAGGCCCTTCCTACAATGAGCAGTTCTTC	CATSDPTGPSYNEQFF
TRBV30	13	NA	NA	TRBJ1-5	TGTGCCTGGAACGGGGATAGCAATCAGCCCCAGCATTTT	CAWNGDSNQPQHF
TRBV11-2	12	NA	NA	TRBJ2-1	TGTGCCAGCAGGTTTTCAAGGGGTGAGCAGTTCTTC	CASRFSRGEQFF
TRBV5-1	14	NA	NA	TRBJ2-1	TGCGCCAGCAGGGGGGAATCCTCGAGCAATGAGCAGTTCTTC	CASRGESSSNEQFF
TRBV29-1	12	NA	few	TRBJ2-5	TGCAGCGTTGCACGGCGGACGGAGACCCAGTACTTC	CSVARRTETQYF
TRBV5-5	15	NA	NA	TRBJ1-4	TGTGCCAGCAGGGAAGGGACGGCAACTAATGAAAAACTGTTTTTT	CASREGTATNEKLFF
TRBV12-3/TRBV12-4	15	TRBD2	NA	TRBJ2-1	TGTGCCATCCATTTAGCGGGAGGTGACTACAATGAGCAGTTCTTC	CAIHLAGGDYNEQFF
TRBV7-2	14	NA	few	TRBJ1-6	TGTGCCAGCAGACTGGACGTTTCCAATTCACCCCTCCACTTT	CASRLDVSNSPLHF
TRBV7-9	13	NA	NA	TRBJ1-4	TGTGCCAGCATGCAGGGGTCTAATGAAAAACTGTTTTTT	CASMQGSNEKLFF
TRBV4-3	15	NA	NA	TRBJ1-1	TGCGCCAGCAGCCAAGTCGCAGTTCTGAACACTGAAGCTTTCTTT	CASSQVAVLNTEAFF
TRBV9	14	NA	NA	TRBJ2-5	TGTGCCAGCAGCGTAGTCGGCAGCCAAGAGACCCAGTACTTC	CASSVVGSQETQYF
TRBV20-1	12	NA	NA	TRBJ2-5	TGCAGTGCTAGAGACCCGACCTTGGCCCAGTACTTC	CSARDPTLAQYF
TRBV7-9	14	TRBD1	NA	TRBJ2-3	TGTGCCAGCAGCTCCCGACAGGGGTCAGATACGCAGTATTTT	CASSSRQGSDTQYF
TRBV20-1	15	TRBD2	few	TRBJ2-7	TGCAGTGCTAGAGCCGGGACTAGCGTCTCCTACGAGCAGTACTTC	CSARAGTSVSYEQYF
TRBV12-3/TRBV12-4	12	NA	few	TRBJ2-3	TGTGCCAGCAGTCCCAACGGGGGTACGCAGTATTTT	CASSPNGGTQYF
TRBV7-2	16	TRBD1	many	TRBJ2-7	TGTGCCAGCAGCTTAGCGCTGGGACAGGGTAAATCCGAGCAGTACTTC	CASSLALGQGKSEQYF